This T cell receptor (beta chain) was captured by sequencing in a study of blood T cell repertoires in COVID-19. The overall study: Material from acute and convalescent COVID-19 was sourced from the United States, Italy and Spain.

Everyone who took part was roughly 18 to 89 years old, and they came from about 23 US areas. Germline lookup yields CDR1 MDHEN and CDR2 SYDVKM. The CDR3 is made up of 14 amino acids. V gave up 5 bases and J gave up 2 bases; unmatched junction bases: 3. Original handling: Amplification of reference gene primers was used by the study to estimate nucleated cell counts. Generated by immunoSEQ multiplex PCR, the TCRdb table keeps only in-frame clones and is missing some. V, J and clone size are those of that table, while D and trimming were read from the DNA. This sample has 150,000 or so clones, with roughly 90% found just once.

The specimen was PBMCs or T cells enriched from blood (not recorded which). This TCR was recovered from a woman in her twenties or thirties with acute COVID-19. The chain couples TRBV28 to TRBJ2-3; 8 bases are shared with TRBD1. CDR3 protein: CASSPGQATDTQYF. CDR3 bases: TGTGCCAGCAGTCCGGGACAGGCCACAGATACGCAGTATTTT.